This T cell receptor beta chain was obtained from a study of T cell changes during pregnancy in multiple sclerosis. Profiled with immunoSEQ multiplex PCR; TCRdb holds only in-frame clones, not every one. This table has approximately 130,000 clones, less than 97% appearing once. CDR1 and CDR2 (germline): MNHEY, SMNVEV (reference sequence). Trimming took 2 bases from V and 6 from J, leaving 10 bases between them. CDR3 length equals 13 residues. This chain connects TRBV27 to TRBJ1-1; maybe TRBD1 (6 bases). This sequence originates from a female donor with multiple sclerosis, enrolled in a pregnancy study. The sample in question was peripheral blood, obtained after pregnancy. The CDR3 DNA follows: TGTGCCAGCAGTTTAATGGGGGCCCCTGAAGCTTTCTTT. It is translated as CASSLMGAPEAFF.